Presented here are 31 T cell receptor beta chains from one specimen sequenced in a study of blood T cell repertoires in COVID-19. Generated by immunoSEQ multiplex PCR, the TCRdb table keeps only in-frame clones and is missing some. Here the sample spans fewer than 150,000 clones, approximately 80% being singletons. Input material: peripheral blood. The receptors stem from a man in his 70s with acute or convalescent COVID-19.

The table lists this clone with a count of one. The V call is TRBV7-6, the J call TRBJ1-3; D gene ambiguous. Germline CDR1 is SGHVS and CDR2 is FNYEAQ. The V end lost 2 bases, the J end lost 0 bases, and 11 bases lay between the germline ends. This CDR3 has 16 amino acids. The CDR3 DNA is TGTGCCAGCAGCTTAAACACGGAGAGCTCTGGAAACACCATATATTTT. This translates into CASSLNTESSGNTIYF.

The genes are TRBV7-8 and TRBJ1-5; D unclear. V lost 5 bases and J lost 3, with 14 bases in between. CDR3 length equals 15 residues. Germline V CDR1 and CDR2: SGHVS, FQNEAQ. In nucleotides, the CDR3 is TGTGCCAGCAGCGCGTTGGGCAGCCCCAATCAGCCCCAGCATTTT. Protein sequence: CASSALGSPNQPQHF.

This clone was seen a single time. This chain links TRBV7-2 with TRBJ1-1; 7 bases are shared with TRBD1. The CDR3 runs 15 residues. J gave up 1 base and V 3 bases, and 5 bases lay outside the gene matches. The germline V gene has CDR1 SGHTA and CDR2 FQGNSA. The CDR3: CASSLWTGRNTEAFF. The CDR3 coding sequence is TGTGCCAGCAGCTTGTGGACAGGAAGGAACACTGAAGCTTTCTTT. The complete variable domain, with remaining parts taken from reference TRBV7-2 and TRBJ1-1, reads GAGVSQSPSNKVTEKGKDVELRCDPISGHTALYWYRQSLGQGLEFLIYFQGNSAPDKSGLPSDRFSAERTGGSVSTLTIQRTQQEDSAVYLCASSLWTGRNTEAFFGQGTRLTVV.

The chain is built from TRBV29-1 and TRBJ1-1, with D perhaps matching TRBD1 (6 bases). Trimming cost V 7 bases and J 3 bases, with 18 bases left between them. Germline CDR1 reads SQVTM; CDR2 reads ANQGSEA. The CDR3 is 14 amino acids. The CDR3 protein is CSAFLRTEYTEAFF. CDR3 coding DNA: TGCAGCGCTTTCCTAAGGACAGAGTACACTGAAGCTTTCTTT. Complete variable domain (other parts from reference TRBV29-1 and TRBJ1-1): SAVISQKPSRDICQRGTSLTIQCQVDSQVTMMFWYRQQPGQSLTLIATANQGSEATYESGFVIDKFPISRPNLTFSTLTVSNMSPEDSSIYLCSAFLRTEYTEAFFGQGTRLTVV.

The gene calls are TRBV7-3 and TRBJ2-3; 9 nucleotides agree with TRBD2. The CDR3 is 16 amino acids. Germline V lookup: CDR1 SGHTA, CDR2 FQGTGA. V was clipped by 0 bases and J by 6 bases; unmatched bases: 7. CDR3: CASSLTAGGPGDTQYF. The DNA of the CDR3 is TGTGCCAGCAGCTTAACAGCGGGAGGCCCTGGGGATACGCAGTATTTT. Full variable domain (remainder filled in from reference TRBV7-3 and TRBJ2-3): GAGVSQTPSNKVTEKGKYVELRCDPISGHTALYWYRQSLGQGPEFLIYFQGTGAADDSGLPNDRFFAVRPEGSVSTLKIQRTERGDSAVYLCASSLTAGGPGDTQYFGPGTRLTVL.

V gene TRBV27 combines with J gene TRBJ2-7, with a tentative D call TRBD1 (6 bases). The CDR3 consists of 14 residues. From germline, CDR1 is MNHEY and CDR2 SMNVEV (reference sequence). Trimming took off 3 bases at V and 4 bases at J, with 13 bases between the two ends. The CDR3 loop is CASSFLGTLYEQYF. The DNA of the CDR3 is TGTGCCAGCAGTTTTTTGGGGACACTATACGAGCAGTACTTC.

CDR3 in amino acids: CSANRVAGYTF. For the CDR3, the DNA is TGCAGCGCAAACAGGGTGGCTGGCTACACCTTC. The chain carries TRBV29-1 and TRBJ1-2; TRBD1 might be the D (6 bases). The CDR3 length is 11 residues. Per the germline V gene, CDR1 is SQVTM and CDR2 is ANQGSEA. V dropped 7 bases and J dropped 7 bases, with 13 bases sitting between them.

The V and J genes are TRBV27 and TRBJ1-2; D not certain. Deletions cut 3 bases from V and 4 bases from J, with 6 bases between. Germline-derived CDR1 and CDR2 are MNHEY and SMNVEV (reference sequence). The CDR3 runs to 12 residues. CDR3 protein: CASSLRGYGYTF. The CDR3 DNA follows: TGTGCCAGCAGTTTGCGGGGCTATGGCTACACCTTC.

This clone was seen only a few times. The chain combines TRBV19 with TRBJ1-2, with D possibly being TRBD1 (5 bases). The CDR3 extends over 15 amino acids. Trimming left V 7 bases short and J 2 bases short, with 17 bases between. Germline loops: CDR1 LNHDA, CDR2 SQIVND (reference sequence). This CDR3 is CASTQQWSGNYGYTF. The DNA for the CDR3 is TGTGCCAGTACCCAACAATGGTCAGGGAACTATGGCTACACCTTC.

The chain carries TRBV9 and TRBJ1-3, with a tentative D call TRBD1 (5 bases). The CDR3 consists of 15 residues. Germline CDR1 is SGDLS and CDR2 is YYNGEE. The V end was cut by 4 bases, the J end by 0 bases, with 11 bases between. CDR3 coding DNA: TGTGCCAGCAGCCCCGGGGGTGCCTCTGGAAACACCATATATTTT. Translating gives CASSPGGASGNTIYF.

The rearrangement links TRBV28 to TRBJ2-3, with TRBD1 matching over 10 bases. CDR3 length: 14 amino acids. The J segment lost 3 bases and the V segment lost 9 bases, leaving 6 bases of the junction unmatched. Germline V gene sequence: CDR1 MDHEN, CDR2 SYDVKM. The CDR3 coding sequence is TGTGCCAGTGGAGACAGGGGGCGGACAGATACGCAGTATTTT. It translates to CASGDRGRTDTQYF.

This sequence joins TRBV11-2 and TRBJ2-3; D gene unclear. CDR3 size: 14 residues. V was clipped by 2 bases and J by 4 bases, with 10 bases between them. The germline V gene encodes CDR1 SGHAT and CDR2 FQNNGV. CDR3 in DNA: TGTGCCAGCAGCTTATCCGTTTCCCCAGATACGCAGTATTTT. This translates into CASSLSVSPDTQYF.

V usage is TRBV11-3 and J usage is TRBJ2-7; perhaps TRBD2 as D (5 bases). The CDR3 runs 15 residues. Germline V gene data show CDR1 as SGHNT and CDR2 as YENEEA. The V gene lost 2 bases and the J gene lost 2 bases, with 13 bases spanning the gap. DNA of the CDR3: TGTGCCAGCAGCTTAAGGGTCGAGGGAACCTACGAGCAGTACTTC. It is translated as CASSLRVEGTYEQYF. Combining the CDR3 with reference TRBV11-3 and TRBJ2-7 gives the whole variable domain EAGVVQSPRYKIIEKKQPVAFWCNPISGHNTLYWYLQNLGQGPELLIRYENEEAVDDSQLPKDRFSAERLKGVDSTLKIQPAELGDSAVYLCASSLRVEGTYEQYFGPGTRLTVT.

This sequence joins TRBV11-2 and TRBJ1-3; D possibly corresponds to TRBD1 (6 bases). This CDR3 contains 16 residues. V lost 5 bases to trimming and J lost 4 bases, with 18 bases between them. Per the germline V gene, CDR1 is SGHAT and CDR2 is FQNNGV. The CDR3 nucleotides are TGTGCCAGCAGCCTTCAATGGTCAGGGGCAGGAAACACCATATATTTT. Translating gives CASSLQWSGAGNTIYF.

This chain links TRBV28 with TRBJ2-2; 8 nucleotides agree with TRBD2. The CDR3 totals 16 residues. The V gene end was trimmed by 6 bases and the J gene end by 0 bases; junction bases not matched to a gene: 6. Germline V gene lookup returns CDR1 MDHEN and CDR2 SYDVKM. CDR3 protein: CASRSSGLANTGELFF. The DNA for the CDR3 is TGTGCCAGCAGAAGTTCGGGACTAGCGAACACCGGGGAGCTGTTTTTT.

The genes are TRBV4-1 and TRBJ1-5; a weak D match, TRBD1 (5 bases). Germline lookup yields CDR1 MGHRA and CDR2 YSYEKL. V shed 0 bases and J shed 4 bases, with 10 bases lying between them. The length of the CDR3 is 15 residues. The CDR3 DNA reads as TGCGCCAGCAGCCAAGATATGGGGGGGAATCAGCCCCAGCATTTT. Its protein product is CASSQDMGGNQPQHF.

CDR3 sequence (DNA): TGTGCCAGCAGCCCGGGGGTATATGGCTACACCTTC. It yields the protein CASSPGVYGYTF. J is TRBJ1-2 and V is TRBV5-4; perhaps TRBD1 as D (5 bases). The CDR3 spans 12 residues. Between the trimmed V and J ends, which lost 4 bases and 5 bases, there was a span of 9 bases. The germline CDR1 and CDR2 sequences are SGHNT and YYREEE (reference sequence).

The chain's CDR3 is CASSIRQGAFPSTDTQYF. CDR3 bases: TGTGCCAGCAGCATCCGACAGGGGGCTTTCCCTAGCACAGATACGCAGTATTTT. This chain connects TRBV11-2 to TRBJ2-3, with 10 positions matching TRBD1. The CDR3 covers 18 residues. The V and J ends lost 5 bases and 0 bases, in that order; junction bases with no gene match: 11. CDR1 and CDR2 (germline): SGHAT, FQNNGV.

V usage is TRBV28 and J usage is TRBJ2-2, with 8 bases that match TRBD1. CDR3 size: 17 residues. Trimming took 7 bases from V and 7 from J; bases not matched to a gene: 17. Germline V gene lookup returns CDR1 MDHEN and CDR2 SYDVKM. CDR3 sequence (DNA): TGTGCCAGCACCCTCCCCAGGACAGGGACCTTAGGCGGGGAGCTGTTTTTT. Translating it yields CASTLPRTGTLGGELFF.

The chain uses TRBV9 and TRBJ2-3; D is ambiguous. The CDR3 loop spans 13 amino acids. V lost 2 bases, J lost 5 bases, and 9 bases lay in between. Germline lookup yields CDR1 SGDLS and CDR2 YYNGEE. The CDR3 sequence: CASSVNPIDTQYF. The DNA of the CDR3 is TGTGCCAGCAGCGTGAACCCTATAGATACGCAGTATTTT.

The rearrangement uses TRBV12-5 and TRBJ2-3, with D maybe TRBD1 (6 bases). The CDR3 runs to 16 residues. Trimming removed 0 bases at V and 4 bases at J, with 14 bases between. Germline lookup yields CDR1 LGHNT and CDR2 FRNRAP. The CDR3 coding sequence is TGTGCTAGTGGTTTGGTACTGGGGGCGTCCCCAGATACGCAGTATTTT. This gives the protein CASGLVLGASPDTQYF. The variable domain in full, completed from reference TRBV12-5 and TRBJ2-3, reads DARVTQTPRHKVTEMGQEVTMRCQPILGHNTVFWYRQTMMQGLELLAYFRNRAPLDDSGMPKDRFSAEMPDATLATLKIQPSEPRDSAVYFCASGLVLGASPDTQYFGPGTRLTVL.

The chain has TRBV10-2 and TRBJ2-1; 7 bases are a match to TRBD2. V was clipped by 1 base and J by 3 bases; unmatched bases: 3. There are 15 residues in the CDR3. Looked up from germline, CDR1 is WSHSY and CDR2 is SAAADI. The CDR3 is CASSEWSGIYNEQFF. DNA of the CDR3: TGCGCCAGCAGTGAGTGGAGCGGGATCTACAATGAGCAGTTCTTC.

V and J are TRBV19 and TRBJ1-2; 8 nucleotides line up with TRBD1. Germline trimming cut 6 bases from V and 13 bases from J; bases unmatched to any gene: 16. Germline V CDR1 and CDR2: LNHDA, SQIVND (reference sequence). CDR3 size: 14 residues. CDR3 nucleotides: TGTGCCAGTAGATACGTCCAGGGGGCAATTGGTTTCACCTTC. This sequence encodes CASRYVQGAIGFTF.

The rearrangement uses TRBV5-1 and TRBJ2-7, with TRBD1 matching 9 bases. The CDR3 consists of 15 residues. CDR1 is SGHRS, CDR2 YFSETQ, per germline. V lost 1 base to trimming and J lost 5 bases; unmatched junction nucleotides: 7. CDR3 bases: TGCGCCAGCAGCTTGCAAGGGACAGGGTACGACGAGCAGTACTTC. Its translation is CASSLQGTGYDEQYF. The full variable domain, with the rest looked up from reference TRBV5-1 and TRBJ2-7, is KAGVTQTPRYLIKTRGQQVTLSCSPISGHRSVSWYQQTPGQGLQFLFEYFSETQRNKGNFPGRFSGRQFSNSRSEMNVSTLELGDSALYLCASSLQGTGYDEQYFGPGTRLTVT.

The chain recombines TRBV7-2 with TRBJ1-1; perhaps TRBD1 as D (5 bases). The germline CDR1 and CDR2 sequences are SGHTA and FQGNSA. The CDR3 is made up of 15 amino acids. The germline V and J ends were trimmed by 0 bases and 4 bases, with 12 bases remaining between them. CDR3 sequence: CASSLAGGTGTEAFF. The CDR3 DNA sequence: TGTGCCAGCAGCTTAGCTGGAGGGACGGGCACTGAAGCTTTCTTT. Together with reference TRBV7-2 and TRBJ1-1, the CDR3 gives the full variable domain: GAGVSQSPSNKVTEKGKDVELRCDPISGHTALYWYRQSLGQGLEFLIYFQGNSAPDKSGLPSDRFSAERTGGSVSTLTIQRTQQEDSAVYLCASSLAGGTGTEAFFGQGTRLTVV.

This chain connects TRBV6-2 or TRBV6-3 to TRBJ2-5; tentatively, D is TRBD2 (6 bases). CDR1 and CDR2 from the germline V gene are MNHEY and SVGEGT. The CDR3 spans 16 residues. The ends were cut back, 6 bases at V and 5 bases at J, with 22 bases in the middle. This CDR3 reads CASSLRGPQGEETQYF. CDR3 DNA: TGTGCCAGCAGCCTGCGGGGCCCTCAGGGAGAGGAGACCCAGTACTTC.

This chain links TRBV5-4 with TRBJ1-2; 9 bases line up with TRBD1. V shed 3 bases, J shed 6 bases, and the junction held 9 bases outside the gene matches. Germline V CDR1 and CDR2: SGHNT, YYREEE (reference sequence). This CDR3 has 15 residues. The CDR3 region has the DNA TGTGCCAGCAGCTCTAGACAGGGGGTCGGGAATGGCTACACCTTC. The encoded protein is CASSSRQGVGNGYTF.

This sequence joins TRBV7-2 and TRBJ2-7, with 11 bases matching TRBD2. This CDR3 has 15 amino acids. V was pared by 3 bases and J by 4 bases, with 5 bases of the junction left unmatched. Germline values: CDR1 SGHTA, CDR2 FQGNSA. The CDR3 nucleotides are TGTGCCAGCAGCTTTGGTGTAGCGGGAGGGTACGAGCAGTACTTC. Its translation: CASSFGVAGGYEQYF.

This clone was seen at least ten times. The chain couples TRBV5-6 to TRBJ1-3; unclear D gene. In germline, CDR1 is SGHDT, CDR2 YYEEEE. The CDR3 contains 12 residues. V lost 0 bases and J lost 7, with 5 bases in between. CDR3 sequence: CASSLDFNTIYF. Written as DNA, the CDR3 is TGTGCCAGCAGCTTGGACTTTAACACCATATATTTT.

J is TRBJ2-5 and V is TRBV7-2; TRBD1 might be the D (6 bases). The CDR3 sequence is 14 residues long. The V and J ends lost 0 bases and 5 bases respectively, with 10 bases between them. In germline, CDR1 is SGHTA, CDR2 FQGNSA. The CDR3 protein is CASSLAQGLETQYF. CDR3 nucleotide sequence: TGTGCCAGCAGCTTAGCGCAGGGGCTGGAGACCCAGTACTTC.

The gene calls are TRBV7-2 and TRBJ2-1; 13 bases map to TRBD2. With 2 bases clipped from V and 4 bases from J, the junction kept 5 bases outside the gene matches. Germline V gene sequence: CDR1 SGHTA, CDR2 FQGNSA. The CDR3 has 17 amino acids. The CDR3 DNA sequence: TGTGCCAGCAGCTTACTCCTGACTAGCGGGGGGTACAATGAGCAGTTCTTC. This encodes CASSLLLTSGGYNEQFF.